This T cell receptor beta chain was sequenced for a study of CD8 T cells in ankylosing spondylitis. Study results and limitations: Those disease-linked clones were CD8+; they were also relatively rare in peripheral blood. In ankylosing spondylitis patients, matched synovial fluid reportedly showed significant enrichment of disease-linked clones.

Ten or more counts support this clonotype. Its specificity is not known. With molecular barcodes, quantitative 5'-RACE was used to make the TCR beta libraries. From the 5' RACE reads, TCRdb called clonotypes with MiXCR, one entry per CDR3 protein. The sample lists 120,000 or so distinct CDR3 sequences, roughly an eighth seen once, with 2.5% to 3% in the top ten. V lost 6 bases, J lost 7 bases, and 5 bases stayed unmatched. This CDR3 is 13 amino acids long. This TCR was sampled from a female donor with ankylosing spondylitis or in good health (not recorded which). The chain couples TRBV12-3 or TRBV12-4 to TRBJ2-1, with 8 bases fitting TRBD1. The sequencing sample was made of blood, either unsorted or a sorted T cell fraction (not recorded which). CDR3 nucleotide sequence: TGTGCCAGCAGCGGGACAGGACTAAATGAGCAGTTCTTC. This translates into CASSGTGLNEQFF.